The T cell receptor beta chain under discussion was sequenced for a study of Ad26.COV2.S vaccination and SARS-CoV-2 variants. Study conclusions and caveats: Measures of TCR breadth and depth may have fallen short of total T cell responses.

Remarks on this clone: Its target is not known.

This CDR3 spans 12 amino acids. The V gene's germline CDR1 is MNHEY and CDR2 SVGAGI. V was shortened by 2 bases and J by 9 bases, with 8 bases between the two germline ends. Produced via immunoSEQ multiplex PCR; TCRdb's table is partial and in-frame only. The sample yields fewer than 100,000 clones, 82% seen once. The rearrangement links TRBV6-5 to TRBJ2-1; D call uncertain. Sequenced material: peripheral blood, taken after recovery from COVID-19. The clonotype originates from a human donor who had recovered from COVID-19. The CDR3 sequence is CASSYREGEQFF. For the CDR3, the DNA is TGTGCCAGCAGTTACCGAGAAGGTGAGCAGTTCTTC.